This TCR beta chain was identified in a study of graft-versus-host responses after intestinal transplantation. The overall study: Multivisceral, liver-intestinal, or isolated intestinal grafts were transplanted into recipients. Induction using anti-thymocyte globulin, followed by tacrolimus and steroids for roughly 3 years, was given to all recipients. Study results and limitations: Some GvH clones appeared in ileal mucosa or blood before recipient bone marrow. When patients had graft-donor T cell macrochimerism, their allografts held high graft-versus-host to host-versus-graft clonal ratios.

The CDR3 runs to 15 residues. Trimming stripped 5 bases from V and 0 bases from J, with 14 bases between. Germline V CDR1 and CDR2: MDHEN, SYDVKM. The table came from immunoSEQ multiplex PCR; TCRdb's copy has only in-frame clones and leaves some out. The table includes some 9,800 clones, under 95% detected once. On this clone itself: What it recognizes is unknown.

The starting material was PBMCs, obtained approximately 47 days after intestinal transplant. This TCR came from a human patient who received an intestinal transplant, so some T cells may come from the graft donor. The V call is TRBV28, the J call TRBJ2-7; D could derive from TRBD1 or TRBD2 (5 bases each). The CDR3 bases are TGTGCCAGCAGTCCCGGGACGGCTAGCTCCTACGAGCAGTACTTC. Protein: CASSPGTASSYEQYF.